One and the same sample provided the 7 T cell receptor beta chains below, sequenced in a study of cytomegalovirus exposure and HLA in healthy donors. The study ran its PCR with 60 Vbeta and 13 Jbeta primers. Assay: immunoSEQ multiplex PCR; the TCRdb copy retains only in-frame clones and omits some. Of more than 100,000 clones in the sample, roughly 80% were seen once. The specimen sequenced was PBMCs. These receptors were collected from a man in his sixties in good health and CMV-seropositive.

The V and J genes are TRBV5-1 and TRBJ1-1, with TRBD1 as a possible D gene (6 bases). V lost 0 bases and J lost 2, with 14 bases in between. CDR3 length: 16 residues. CDR1 and CDR2 from the germline V gene are SGHRS and YFSETQ. For the CDR3, the DNA is TGCGCCAGCAGCTTGGCCGGGCAGGGGATTAACACTGAAGCTTTCTTT. Amino acid sequence: CASSLAGQGINTEAFF.

This sequence joins TRBV5-4 and TRBJ2-2; possible D gene TRBD1, 6 bases. Trimming cost V 3 bases and J 6 bases, with 15 bases left between them. CDR1 and CDR2 from the germline V gene are SGHNT and YYREEE (reference sequence). CDR3 length equals 15 residues. This CDR3 reads CASSSQGTFAGELFF. The CDR3 DNA reads as TGTGCCAGCAGCTCACAGGGTACTTTCGCCGGGGAGCTGTTTTTT.

DNA of the CDR3: TGTGCCAGCAGCTGGGCAGGGGGGACCGGGGAGCTGTTTTTT. This translates into CASSWAGGTGELFF. The rearrangement links TRBV5-5 to TRBJ2-2, with D perhaps matching TRBD1 (7 bases). CDR1 SGHKS and CDR2 YYEKEE come from the germline V gene (reference sequence). This CDR3 comprises 14 residues. The germline V and J ends were trimmed by 3 bases and 5 bases, with 11 bases remaining between them.

The chain is built from TRBV18 and TRBJ2-7; D perhaps matches TRBD2 (7 bases). Germline values: CDR1 KGHSH, CDR2 LQKENI. Trimming removed 1 base from V and 7 bases from J, with 20 bases in between. The CDR3 runs 16 residues. The CDR3 DNA sequence: TGTGCCAGCTCACCACAAAGACAGGCCTTGGGGGGGGAGCAGTACTTC. Translation: CASSPQRQALGGEQYF. The full variable domain, its missing parts supplied by reference TRBV18 and TRBJ2-7, is NAGVMQNPRHLVRRRGQEARLRCSPMKGHSHVYWYRQLPEEGLKFMVYLQKENIIDESGMPKERFSAEFPKEGPSILRIQQVVRGDSAAYFCASSPQRQALGGEQYFGPGTRLTVT.

This clone was recorded once. A read error may produce the germline difference seen at one junction end. The chain is built from TRBV6-1 and TRBJ1-2, with 9 bases identical to TRBD1. The germline V gene encodes CDR1 MNHNS and CDR2 SASEGT. This CDR3 region has 13 residues. The CDR3 is CASRWTGADVPAF. CDR3 sequence (DNA): TGTGCCAGCAGGTGGACAGGGGCTGATGTTCCCGCCTTC.

This chain joins TRBV5-6 and TRBJ2-5, with D possibly being TRBD2 (6 bases). The V end lost 4 bases, the J end lost 6 bases, and 16 bases lay between the germline ends. Germline-derived CDR1 and CDR2 are SGHDT and YYEEEE. The CDR3 has 14 amino acids. The DNA of the CDR3 is TGTGCCAGCAGCAGTGACCCTGGGGGGAAGACCCAGTACTTC. Its translation: CASSSDPGGKTQYF.

The CDR3 region is CASRGVGNSPLHF. The CDR3 DNA is TGTGCCAGTAGGGGCGTCGGTAATTCACCCCTCCACTTT. The chain carries TRBV19 and TRBJ1-6, with D unresolved. V shed 6 bases and J shed 6 bases, with 9 bases lying between them. The length of the CDR3 is 13 residues. In germline, CDR1 is LNHDA, CDR2 SQIVND (reference sequence). The full variable domain, completed using reference TRBV19 and TRBJ1-6, is DGGITQSPKYLFRKEGQNVTLSCEQNLNHDAMYWYRQDPGQGLRLIYYSQIVNDFQKGDIAEGYSVSREKKESFPLTVTSAQKNPTAFYLCASRGVGNSPLHFGNGTRLTVT.